The source of this T cell receptor beta chain is a study of cytomegalovirus exposure and HLA in healthy donors. General study points: Rare TCR sequences dominated, though some public TCRs recurred in many donors.

CDR3 size: 14 residues. Trimming cost V 0 bases and J 7 bases, with 12 bases left between them. Germline V lookup: CDR1 MNHEY, CDR2 SMNVEV (reference sequence). Donors likely had unrecorded immune exposures despite being nominally healthy when sampled. With respect to this clone: Its antigen is still unknown.

It was with 60 Vbeta and 13 Jbeta primers that the PCR ran. In the study's own analysis: As a later analysis found, there were 78 million or so unique TCR beta chains, of which around 9.9 million were shared. Using immunoSEQ multiplex PCR, the repertoire was profiled, and TCRdb retains in-frame clones only, with some absent. V, J and clone size reflect that table, while D and trimming were determined from the DNA. The top ten clones hold around 1.3% of a sample with 100,000 to 120,000 clones, around 78% of them seen once. The TCR comes from a woman between 25 and 40 years old in good health and CMV-seronegative. Sequencing input: PBMCs. The genes are TRBV27 and TRBJ1-2; D is uncertain. For the CDR3, the DNA is TGTGCCAGCAGTTTATCGAAGAGAGCGGTTGGCTACACCTTC. Residues: CASSLSKRAVGYTF.